This entry lists 5 T cell receptor beta chains sequenced from one sample in a study of blood T cell repertoires in COVID-19. The repertoire was sequenced with immunoSEQ multiplex PCR; TCRdb's copy has only in-frame clones and lacks some. Of 300,000 or so clones in the sample, more than 75% were seen once. What was sequenced was PBMCs or T cells enriched from blood (not recorded which). Every receptor here comes from a man in his 60s who had recovered from COVID-19.

In its sample, this clone was seen once. The V call is TRBV19, the J call TRBJ1-4; a possible D gene is TRBD1 (6 bases). V lost 5 bases and J 7 bases, leaving 17 bases between the germline ends. The CDR3 is 15 amino acids. Germline loops: CDR1 LNHDA, CDR2 SQIVND (reference sequence). CDR3 residues: CASSASWGLSEKLFF. In nucleotides, the CDR3 is TGTGCCAGTAGTGCCTCGTGGGGGCTAAGTGAAAAACTGTTTTTT.

The genes are TRBV27 and TRBJ1-1; 12 bases match TRBD1. There are 17 residues in the CDR3. The germline gives CDR1 MNHEY, CDR2 SMNVEV (reference sequence). With 3 bases clipped from V and 6 bases from J, the junction kept 11 bases outside the gene matches. The chain's CDR3 is CASSLARDRGRPAEAFF. The DNA of the CDR3 is TGTGCCAGCAGTTTGGCTCGGGACAGGGGGCGCCCGGCTGAAGCTTTCTTT.

In regard to this clone: This sample also contains other DNA sequences that code for the same CDR3. J is TRBJ1-2 and V is TRBV5-1, with 8 bases lining up with TRBD1. The CDR3 extends over 13 amino acids. J lost 5 bases, V lost 5 bases, and 5 bases had no gene match. The germline CDR1 and CDR2 sequences are SGHRS and YFSETQ. CDR3 bases: TGCGCCAGCAGTCCAGGACAGGGATATGGCTACACCTTC. It translates to CASSPGQGYGYTF.

This clone was observed a few times. Distinct nucleotide sequences in the sample also encode this CDR3. The chain couples TRBV27 to TRBJ2-1; 13 bases match TRBD2. CDR3 size: 15 residues. Trimming at V came to 2 bases and at J to 5 bases, leaving 0 bases not matched to a gene. Looked up from germline, CDR1 is MNHEY and CDR2 is SMNVEV (reference sequence). As DNA, the CDR3 is TGTGCCAGCAGTTTAGGGACTAGCGGGAACAATGAGCAGTTCTTC. Protein product: CASSLGTSGNNEQFF.

This clone was seen just once. The V call is TRBV3-1 (or the pseudogene TRBV3-2), the J call TRBJ1-5; 7 bases agree with TRBD1. This CDR3 has 15 amino acids. With V trimmed by 1 base and J by 7 bases, 7 bases remained unmatched. CDR1 is LGHDT, CDR2 YNNKEL, per germline (reference sequence). CDR3 amino acids: CASSQGVGGGQPQHF. CDR3 bases: TGTGCCAGCAGCCAAGGGGTTGGAGGGGGCCAGCCCCAGCATTTT.